This TCR beta chain was recorded in a study of OX40 agonist ivuxolimab in advanced cancers. Clones were sequenced by immunoSEQ multiplex PCR, and TCRdb holds only the in-frame ones, with some missing. This sample has about 52,000 clones, with about 93% found just once. Germline CDR1 MNHEY, CDR2 SMNVEV (reference sequence). V shed 3 bases and J 5 bases; nucleotides not matched to a gene: 11. This CDR3 spans 16 amino acids. The V gene is TRBV27, the J gene TRBJ2-7, with 9 bases aligning to TRBD2. The starting material was CD4+ or CD8+ T cells sorted from blood, obtained in a trial of the OX40 agonist ivuxolimab. The source of this sequence is an adult with an advanced solid tumor such as melanoma, head and neck, liver or kidney cancer. DNA for the CDR3: TGTGCCAGCAGTTTGACTAGCGGATGGTTGATGGACGAGCAGTACTTC. Residues: CASSLTSGWLMDEQYF.